The next 31 T cell receptor beta chains were all read from a single sample in a study of T-cell memory formation after mild COVID-19. TCRdb redid the calling of the 5' RACE reads with MiXCR, one entry per CDR3 protein. The sample yields some 150,000 distinct CDR3 sequences, about 5.7% seen once. The sequencing sample was made of PBMCs or a T cell subset sorted from them (not recorded which). The receptors shown here come from an adult woman who had mild COVID-19 (a few samples of this study predate the infection). Cell type and time point are not known.

This clonotype was seen only a few times. This chain uses TRBV4-2 with TRBJ2-7; TRBD2 agrees at 9 bases. CDR3 length equals 17 residues. Per germline, CDR1 LGHNA and CDR2 YNFKEQ. The V and J ends lost 0 bases and 2 bases, in that order; junction bases with no gene match: 8. In nucleotides, the CDR3 is TGTGCCAGCAGCCAAGAGTGGAGCGGGGGGTCCACCTACGAGCAGTACTTC. It translates to CASSQEWSGGSTYEQYF.

This clonotype has ten or more counts. The V call is TRBV6-5, the J call TRBJ2-7, with 9 bases fitting TRBD1. With V trimmed by 3 bases and J by 4 bases, 7 bases remained unmatched. This CDR3 comprises 15 residues. Germline values: CDR1 MNHEY, CDR2 SVGAGI. The CDR3 DNA follows: TGTGCCAGCAGTTATTGGACAGGGGCTAGATACGAGCAGTACTTC. It is translated as CASSYWTGARYEQYF.

This sequence joins TRBV5-1 and TRBJ1-1; 10 positions agree with TRBD1. The CDR3 is made up of 16 amino acids. Germline V gene sequence: CDR1 SGHRS, CDR2 YFSETQ. Trimming cost V 4 bases and J 0 bases; bases outside gene matches: 6. CDR3 in amino acids: CASSTGQGGLNTEAFF. The CDR3 region has the DNA TGCGCCAGCAGCACAGGACAGGGGGGCTTGAACACTGAAGCTTTCTTT.

This chain connects TRBV5-1 to TRBJ2-2; 11 bases align to TRBD2. The CDR3 runs 16 residues. Per germline, CDR1 SGHRS and CDR2 YFSETQ. V gave up 1 base and J gave up 6 bases; unmatched junction bases: 5. The DNA of the CDR3 is TGCGCCAGCAGCTTGACTAGCGGGAGCGAGGCCGGGGAGCTGTTTTTT. This gives the protein CASSLTSGSEAGELFF.

There are a few counts of this clonotype. The V gene is TRBV5-8, the J gene TRBJ2-1; perhaps TRBD1 as D (6 bases). CDR3 length: 13 amino acids. V lost 4 bases to trimming and J lost 9 bases, with 14 bases between them. From germline, CDR1 is SGHTS and CDR2 YDEGEE. In nucleotides, the CDR3 is TGTGCCAGCAGCCCCCAGGGGAAAGGTGAGCAGTTCTTC. It codes for CASSPQGKGEQFF.

This clonotype occurred many times. The chain recombines TRBV30 with TRBJ1-4; weak D call: TRBD1 (6 bases). This CDR3 comprises 15 residues. The V end was cut by 4 bases, the J end by 3 bases, with 15 bases between. The V gene's germline CDR1 is GTSNPN and CDR2 SVGIG (reference sequence). CDR3 protein: CAWTLGGAANEKLFF. DNA for the CDR3: TGTGCCTGGACCCTCGGGGGGGCGGCTAATGAAAAACTGTTTTTT.

This clonotype was counted many times. The chain couples TRBV12-3 or TRBV12-4 to TRBJ2-1, with D possibly matching TRBD1 (5 bases). V lost 8 bases and J 11 bases, leaving 25 bases between the germline ends. The CDR3 is 15 amino acids. CDR3 sequence: CASHLTNAARVQQFF. In nucleotides, the CDR3 is TGTGCCAGCCATTTAACGAACGCCGCCAGGGTGCAGCAGTTCTTC.

The table lists this clonotype with many counts. The rearrangement links TRBV27 to TRBJ2-5, with D perhaps matching TRBD2 (7 bases). This CDR3 contains 13 residues. Germline CDR1 reads MNHEY; CDR2 reads SMNVEV (reference sequence). With 4 bases removed from V and 6 bases from J, the gap between germline ends came to 12 bases. The chain's CDR3 is CASSSWGGQTQYF. For the CDR3, the DNA is TGTGCCAGCAGTTCATGGGGGGGGCAGACCCAGTACTTC.

Many counts were recorded for this clonotype. V is TRBV6-4 and J is TRBJ2-1, with TRBD2 as a possible D gene (7 bases). This CDR3 is built from 15 residues. V lost 10 bases and J 9 bases, leaving 25 bases between the germline ends. Germline values: CDR1 MRHNA, CDR2 SNTAGT. The CDR3 nucleotides are TGTGCCACCTCGGTCGACGGGGGGCATGGGGGTGAGCAGTTCTTC. As protein: CATSVDGGHGGEQFF.

This clonotype was picked up many times. V usage is TRBV6-1 and J usage is TRBJ2-1; TRBD1 might be the D (5 bases). V was cut by 8 bases and J by 7 bases, with 18 bases left in between. The CDR3 runs 14 residues. Germline V lookup: CDR1 MNHNS, CDR2 SASEGT. The CDR3 loop is CASPSGQNTNEQFF. CDR3 in DNA: TGTGCCAGCCCTTCAGGGCAGAATACGAATGAGCAGTTCTTC.

The CDR3 DNA follows: TGCGCCAGCAGCCTGATCCCCCACAGGGGGCATGATACGCAGTATTTT. Translating gives CASSLIPHRGHDTQYF. V gene TRBV4-1 combines with J gene TRBJ2-3, with 9 nucleotides matching TRBD1. This CDR3 comprises 16 residues. Germline V CDR1 and CDR2: MGHRA, YSYEKL. Trimming at V came to 4 bases and at J to 6 bases, leaving 11 bases not matched to a gene.

This clonotype was counted ten times or more. The chain recombines TRBV20-1 with TRBJ2-7; 7 bases fit TRBD2. Per germline, CDR1 DFQATT and CDR2 SNEGSKA (reference sequence). The CDR3 sequence is 16 residues long. The V gene end was trimmed by 0 bases and the J gene end by 0 bases; junction bases not matched to a gene: 8. This chain's CDR3 is CSAREIRLAASYEQYF. The CDR3 DNA follows: TGCAGTGCTAGAGAGATCAGGCTAGCGGCCTCCTACGAGCAGTACTTC.

This clonotype turned up a few times. J is TRBJ1-4 and V is TRBV12-3 or TRBV12-4; D is ambiguous. This CDR3 is built from 13 residues. Trimming removed 5 bases from V and 12 bases from J, with 16 bases in between. The CDR3 loop reads CASSPRMGSELFF. The CDR3 nucleotides are TGTGCCAGCAGTCCCCGTATGGGGTCGGAACTGTTTTTT.

This clonotype was seen at least ten times. The J gene is TRBJ2-2, the V gene TRBV11-1, with TRBD1 identical over 9 bases. CDR1 and CDR2 (germline): SGHAT, FQDESV (reference sequence). The V segment lost 4 bases and the J segment 4 bases; nucleotides outside the gene matches: 19. CDR3 length: 20 amino acids. The CDR3 DNA sequence: TGTGCCAGCAGCTCTCTCGTGCGGGACAGGGTTGGCTTGGTCACCGGGGAGCTGTTTTTT. Translating gives CASSSLVRDRVGLVTGELFF.

J is TRBJ1-1 and V is TRBV15; 7 nucleotides align to TRBD1. Germline V CDR1 and CDR2: LNHNV, YYDKDF (reference sequence). Trimming at V came to 5 bases and at J to 1 base, leaving 7 bases not matched to a gene. The CDR3 sequence is 15 residues long. The CDR3 sequence: CATSSGRGQNTEAFF. As DNA, the CDR3 is TGTGCCACCAGCTCCGGAAGGGGGCAGAACACTGAAGCTTTCTTT.

Ten or more counts support this clonotype. The chain carries TRBV7-9 and TRBJ1-6; D perhaps matches TRBD1 (5 bases). V gave up 0 bases and J gave up 6 bases, with 9 bases separating them. CDR3 size: 15 residues. The germline V gene has CDR1 SEHNR and CDR2 FQNEAQ (reference sequence). CDR3 in DNA: TGTGCCAGCAGCTTAGCGCAGGGTAGTAATTCACCCCTCCACTTT. It specifies CASSLAQGSNSPLHF.

This clonotype was found many times. J is TRBJ1-1 and V is TRBV7-9; the D gene is possibly TRBD1 (5 bases). The germline V and J ends were trimmed by 4 bases and 3 bases, with 9 bases remaining between them. The CDR3 totals 13 residues. Germline CDR1 is SEHNR and CDR2 is FQNEAQ (reference sequence). The CDR3 spells CASSWGGDTEAFF. CDR3 DNA sequence: TGTGCCAGCAGCTGGGGGGGTGACACTGAAGCTTTCTTT.

This clonotype was detected ten times or more. The rearrangement joins TRBV18 to TRBJ2-1; 9 nucleotides agree with TRBD2. The CDR3 loop spans 16 amino acids. Germline CDR1 is KGHSH and CDR2 is LQKENI. V was clipped by 3 bases and J by 5 bases; unmatched bases: 8. The CDR3 region is CASSPPASGKNNEQFF. The DNA of the CDR3 is TGTGCCAGCTCACCCCCGGCTAGCGGGAAAAACAATGAGCAGTTCTTC.

This clonotype was seen more than once but under ten times. V gene TRBV6-6 combines with J gene TRBJ1-1; D gene uncertain. The CDR3 runs to 14 residues. Germline CDR1 MNHNY, CDR2 SVGAGI (reference sequence). V shed 0 bases and J shed 4 bases, with 9 bases lying between them. The DNA of the CDR3 is TGTGCCAGCAGTTACTCGGGGTTGGTCACTGAAGCTTTCTTT. Its translation: CASSYSGLVTEAFF.

This clonotype has at least ten counts. V and J are TRBV12-3 or TRBV12-4 and TRBJ1-4, with D possibly TRBD1 on 5 matching bases. This CDR3 comprises 16 residues. V was clipped by 5 bases and J by 0 bases, with 13 bases between them. Written as DNA, the CDR3 is TGTGCCAGCAGTCGACAGACTACTGCAACTAATGAAAAACTGTTTTTT. Amino acid sequence: CASSRQTTATNEKLFF.

The chain joins TRBV5-5 to TRBJ1-2; 7 bases align to TRBD1. Germline V gene sequence: CDR1 SGHKS, CDR2 YYEKEE (reference sequence). This CDR3 is built from 16 residues. V was clipped by 2 bases and J by 7 bases; unmatched bases: 14. The CDR3 nucleotides read TGTGCCAGCAGCTTCGATGCGTTAGGAGGGGGCATTGGCTACACCTTC. It yields the protein CASSFDALGGGIGYTF.

In this sample, this clonotype turned up many times. V usage is TRBV5-1 and J usage is TRBJ1-3; tentative D call: TRBD1 (5 bases). CDR1 SGHRS and CDR2 YFSETQ come from the germline V gene. The CDR3 totals 16 residues. V was clipped by 5 bases and J by 4 bases, with 19 bases between them. The CDR3 is CASREGSSTSGNTIYF. CDR3 coding DNA: TGCGCCAGCAGGGAGGGGTCCTCAACGTCAGGAAACACCATATATTTT.

The genes are TRBV29-1 and TRBJ2-3; D is undetermined. In germline, CDR1 is SQVTM, CDR2 ANQGSEA. This CDR3 is built from 13 residues. The germline V and J ends were trimmed by 5 bases and 2 bases, with 11 bases remaining between them. CDR3 residues: CSVLALPTDTQYF. For the CDR3, the DNA is TGCAGCGTTTTAGCCTTGCCCACAGATACGCAGTATTTT.

V and J are TRBV5-4 and TRBJ2-6; D may be TRBD1 (5 bases). The CDR3 extends over 17 amino acids. V gave up 4 bases and J gave up 0 bases, with 14 bases separating them. Looked up from germline, CDR1 is SGHNT and CDR2 is YYREEE (reference sequence). CDR3 nucleotide sequence: TGTGCCAGCAGCGCCGGACAATTCAGCTCTGGGGCCAACGTCCTGACTTTC. Translating it yields CASSAGQFSSGANVLTF.

In this sample, this clonotype turned up many times. This chain uses TRBV4-2 with TRBJ2-3; D perhaps matches TRBD1 (5 bases). Trimming took 0 bases from V and 3 from J, leaving 13 bases between them. The CDR3 extends over 16 amino acids. Germline V gene data show CDR1 as LGHNA and CDR2 as YNFKEQ. CDR3 nucleotides: TGTGCCAGCAGCCAAGATGTTGCTAGGGGTACAGATACGCAGTATTTT. Amino acid sequence: CASSQDVARGTDTQYF.

Here the CDR3 reads CASSQVGRRGYGYTF. The DNA for the CDR3 is TGTGCCAGCAGCCAAGTGGGCCGCCGGGGCTATGGCTACACCTTC. This rearrangement joins TRBV3-1 to TRBJ1-2; D remains unclear. There are 15 residues in the CDR3. The V gene's germline CDR1 is LGHDT and CDR2 YNNKEL (reference sequence). V shed 1 base and J shed 4 bases, with 13 bases lying between them.

This clonotype was found a few times. This chain links TRBV24-1 with TRBJ2-1, with 12 nucleotides matching TRBD2. Germline CDR1 and CDR2: KGHDR and SFDVKD. With 2 bases clipped from V and 6 bases from J, the junction kept 1 base outside the gene matches. The CDR3 totals 15 residues. CDR3 region: CATSDSTSGSNEQFF. For the CDR3, the DNA is TGTGCCACCAGTGATTCGACTAGCGGGAGCAATGAGCAGTTCTTC.

The rearrangement uses TRBV12-3 or TRBV12-4 and TRBJ1-1; D is uncertain. This CDR3 has 15 amino acids. The V end was cut by 6 bases, the J end by 1 base, with 15 bases between. The CDR3 loop reads CASRRSGGSNTEAFF. The CDR3 bases are TGTGCCAGCAGGCGGTCAGGCGGGTCGAACACTGAAGCTTTCTTT.

This clonotype was detected only a few times. The chain is built from TRBV25-1 and TRBJ2-2; 10 bases match TRBD1. The CDR3 covers 17 residues. Germline lookup yields CDR1 MGHDK and CDR2 SYGVNS. CDR3 bases: TGTGACGCCTGGGACAGGGGCCTCCCCGAGGACACCGGGGAGCTGTTTTTT. It encodes CDAWDRGLPEDTGELFF.

Ten or more counts support this clonotype. V is TRBV7-8 and J is TRBJ2-3; D is perhaps TRBD1 (6 bases). CDR1 SGHVS and CDR2 FQNEAQ come from the germline V gene. This CDR3 is 16 amino acids long. Trimming shortened V by 5 bases and J by 3 bases, and 18 bases separated the two germline ends. The CDR3 region is CASSPTTGFVTDTQYF. The CDR3 region has the DNA TGTGCCAGCAGCCCAACTACAGGGTTCGTGACAGATACGCAGTATTTT.

This clonotype has ten or more counts. The rearrangement uses TRBV5-1 and TRBJ2-3; D possibly corresponds to TRBD2 (6 bases). The CDR3 sequence is 14 residues long. Trimming left V 5 bases short and J 6 bases short, with 16 bases between. Germline lookup yields CDR1 SGHRS and CDR2 YFSETQ. CDR3 sequence: CASRKDGSLDTQYF. In DNA, the CDR3 is TGCGCCAGCAGAAAGGACGGGAGCTTGGATACGCAGTATTTT. The full variable domain, in which reference TRBV5-1 and TRBJ2-3 provide the parts outside the CDR3, is KAGVTQTPRYLIKTRGQQVTLSCSPISGHRSVSWYQQTPGQGLQFLFEYFSETQRNKGNFPGRFSGRQFSNSRSEMNVSTLELGDSALYLCASRKDGSLDTQYFGPGTRLTVL.